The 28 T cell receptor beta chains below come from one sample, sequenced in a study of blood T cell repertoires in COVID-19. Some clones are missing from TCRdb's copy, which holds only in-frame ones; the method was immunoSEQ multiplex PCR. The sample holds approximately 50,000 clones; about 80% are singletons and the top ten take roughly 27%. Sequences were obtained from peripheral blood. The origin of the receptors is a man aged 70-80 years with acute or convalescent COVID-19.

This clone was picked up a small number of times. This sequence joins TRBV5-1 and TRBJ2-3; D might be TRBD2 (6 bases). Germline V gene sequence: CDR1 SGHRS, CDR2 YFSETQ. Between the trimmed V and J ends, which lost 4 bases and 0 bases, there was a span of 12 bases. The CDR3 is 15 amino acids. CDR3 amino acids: CASSIGTPSTDTQYF. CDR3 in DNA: TGCGCCAGCAGCATCGGGACTCCTAGCACAGATACGCAGTATTTT.

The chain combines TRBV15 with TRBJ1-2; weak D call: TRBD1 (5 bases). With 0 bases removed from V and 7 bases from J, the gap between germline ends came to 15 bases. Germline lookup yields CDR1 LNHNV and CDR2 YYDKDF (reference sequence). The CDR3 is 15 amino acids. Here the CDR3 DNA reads TGTGCCACCAGCAGAGATTTGGGCAGGGAAGCTGGCTACACCTTC. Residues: CATSRDLGREAGYTF.

The CDR3 is CASSPILAGGGTGELFF. The DNA for the CDR3 is TGCGCCAGCAGCCCAATCCTAGCGGGGGGTGGCACCGGGGAGCTGTTTTTT. The chain carries TRBV4-1 and TRBJ2-2; 11 bases are shared with TRBD2. Germline V gene data show CDR1 as MGHRA and CDR2 as YSYEKL. Trimming cost V 4 bases and J 4 bases; bases outside gene matches: 8. The CDR3 covers 17 residues.

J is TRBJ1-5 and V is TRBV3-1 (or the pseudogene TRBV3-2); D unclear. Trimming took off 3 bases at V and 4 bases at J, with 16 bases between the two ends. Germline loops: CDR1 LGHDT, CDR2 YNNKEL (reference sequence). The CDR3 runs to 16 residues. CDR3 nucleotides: TGTGCCAGCAGCCAGGGTTTAGGGAGGGAAAATCAGCCCCAGCATTTT. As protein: CASSQGLGRENQPQHF.

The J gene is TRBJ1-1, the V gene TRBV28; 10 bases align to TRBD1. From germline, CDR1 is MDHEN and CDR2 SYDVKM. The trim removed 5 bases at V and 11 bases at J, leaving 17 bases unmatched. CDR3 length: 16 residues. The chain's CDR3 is CASSLTRTGGPAAAFF. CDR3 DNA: TGTGCCAGCAGTCTTACCCGGACAGGGGGTCCTGCGGCGGCTTTCTTT.

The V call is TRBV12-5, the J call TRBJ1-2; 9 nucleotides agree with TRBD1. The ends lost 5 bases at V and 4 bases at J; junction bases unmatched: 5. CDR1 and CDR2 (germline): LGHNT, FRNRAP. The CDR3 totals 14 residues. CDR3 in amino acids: CASGPGTGPYGYTF. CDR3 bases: TGTGCTAGTGGTCCCGGGACAGGGCCCTATGGCTACACCTTC. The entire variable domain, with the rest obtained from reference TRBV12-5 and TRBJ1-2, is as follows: DARVTQTPRHKVTEMGQEVTMRCQPILGHNTVFWYRQTMMQGLELLAYFRNRAPLDDSGMPKDRFSAEMPDATLATLKIQPSEPRDSAVYFCASGPGTGPYGYTFGSGTRLTVV.

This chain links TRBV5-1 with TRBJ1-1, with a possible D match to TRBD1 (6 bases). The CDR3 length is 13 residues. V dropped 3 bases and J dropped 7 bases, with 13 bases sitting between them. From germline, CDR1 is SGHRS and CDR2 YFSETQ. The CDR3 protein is CASSSYTGNEAFF. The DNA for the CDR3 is TGCGCCAGCAGCTCGTATACAGGGAATGAAGCTTTCTTT.

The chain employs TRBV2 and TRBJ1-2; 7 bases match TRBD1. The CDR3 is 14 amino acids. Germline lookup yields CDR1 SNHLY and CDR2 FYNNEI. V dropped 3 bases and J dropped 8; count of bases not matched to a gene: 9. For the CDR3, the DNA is TGTGCCAGCAGTGACATCGGACAGGAAATCGGCTACACCTTC. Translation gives CASSDIGQEIGYTF.

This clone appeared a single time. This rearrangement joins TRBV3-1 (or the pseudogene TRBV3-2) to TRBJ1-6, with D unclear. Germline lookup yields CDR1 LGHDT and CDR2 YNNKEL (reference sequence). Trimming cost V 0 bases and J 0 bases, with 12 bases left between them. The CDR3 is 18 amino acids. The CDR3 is CASSQEPTPSSYNSPLHF. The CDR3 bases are TGTGCCAGCAGCCAAGAACCGACACCGAGCTCCTATAATTCACCCCTCCACTTT.

CDR3 residues: CASSPPRDRDTDTQYF. The CDR3 coding sequence is TGTGCCAGCTCACCACCGAGGGACAGGGACACAGATACGCAGTATTTT. This chain links TRBV18 with TRBJ2-3, with 9 bases that match TRBD1. CDR1 and CDR2 from the germline V gene are KGHSH and LQKENI. V dropped 0 bases and J dropped 2; count of bases not matched to a gene: 3. The CDR3 length is 16 residues.

For the CDR3, the DNA is TGTGCCAGCAGTTCAACGCGGGTTCAGCCCCAGCATTTT. Residues: CASSSTRVQPQHF. The chain employs TRBV6-5 and TRBJ1-5, with D hard to call. CDR1 and CDR2 from the germline V gene are MNHEY and SVGAGI. V lost 4 bases, J lost 6 bases, and 10 bases lay in between. CDR3 size: 13 residues.

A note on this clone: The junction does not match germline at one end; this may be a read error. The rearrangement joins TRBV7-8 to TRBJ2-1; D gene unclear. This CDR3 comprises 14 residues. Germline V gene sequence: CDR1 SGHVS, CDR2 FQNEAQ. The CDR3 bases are TGTGCCAGCAGCTCACGGTCTCCTCTCCCGGGTCTCATCTTC. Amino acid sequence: CASSSRSPLPGLIF.

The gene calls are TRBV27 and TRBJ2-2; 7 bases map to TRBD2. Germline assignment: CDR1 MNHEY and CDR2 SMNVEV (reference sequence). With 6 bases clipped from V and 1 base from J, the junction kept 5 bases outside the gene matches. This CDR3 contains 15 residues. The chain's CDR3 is CASRRAGMNTGELFF. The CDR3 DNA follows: TGTGCCAGCAGACGAGCGGGGATGAACACCGGGGAGCTGTTTTTT.

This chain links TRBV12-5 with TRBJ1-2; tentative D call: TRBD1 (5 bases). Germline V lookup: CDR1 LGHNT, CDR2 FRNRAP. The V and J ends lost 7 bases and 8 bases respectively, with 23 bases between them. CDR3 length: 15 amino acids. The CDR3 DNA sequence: TGTGCTAGTGAACCCCTCAGGGAAGGGCAAGGAGGCTACACCTTC. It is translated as CASEPLREGQGGYTF.

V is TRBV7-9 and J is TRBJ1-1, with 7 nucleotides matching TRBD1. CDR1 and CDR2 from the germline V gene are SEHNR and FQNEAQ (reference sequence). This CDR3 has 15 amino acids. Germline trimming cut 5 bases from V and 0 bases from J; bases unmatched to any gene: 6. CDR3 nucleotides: TGTGCCAGCAGCGCCGGGACAGCCATGAACACTGAAGCTTTCTTT. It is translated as CASSAGTAMNTEAFF.

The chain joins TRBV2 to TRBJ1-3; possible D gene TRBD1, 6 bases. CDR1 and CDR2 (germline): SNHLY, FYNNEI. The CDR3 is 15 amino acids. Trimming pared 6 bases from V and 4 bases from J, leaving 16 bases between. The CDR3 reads CASSAQGLGGNTIYF. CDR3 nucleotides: TGTGCCAGCAGCGCACAGGGCCTAGGAGGAAACACCATATATTTT.

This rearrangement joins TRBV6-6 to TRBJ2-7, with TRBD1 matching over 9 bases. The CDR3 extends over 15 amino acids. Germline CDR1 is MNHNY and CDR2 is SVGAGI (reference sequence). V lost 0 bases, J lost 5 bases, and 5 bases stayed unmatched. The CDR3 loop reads CASSYSTGTGNEQYF. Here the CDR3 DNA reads TGTGCCAGCAGTTACTCGACCGGGACAGGGAACGAGCAGTACTTC.

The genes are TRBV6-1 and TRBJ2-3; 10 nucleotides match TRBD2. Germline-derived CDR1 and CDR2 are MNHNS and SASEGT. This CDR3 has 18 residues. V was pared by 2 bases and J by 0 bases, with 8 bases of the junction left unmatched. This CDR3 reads CASSELHRTSGSTDTQYF. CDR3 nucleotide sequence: TGTGCCAGCAGTGAATTACACCGGACTAGCGGAAGCACAGATACGCAGTATTTT.

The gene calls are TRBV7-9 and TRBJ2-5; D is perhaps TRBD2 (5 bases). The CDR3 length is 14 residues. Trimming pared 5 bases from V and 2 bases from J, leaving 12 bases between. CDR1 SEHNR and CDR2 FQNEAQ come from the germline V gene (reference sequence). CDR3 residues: CASSLDWRQETQYF. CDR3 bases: TGTGCCAGCAGCCTGGACTGGAGACAAGAGACCCAGTACTTC.

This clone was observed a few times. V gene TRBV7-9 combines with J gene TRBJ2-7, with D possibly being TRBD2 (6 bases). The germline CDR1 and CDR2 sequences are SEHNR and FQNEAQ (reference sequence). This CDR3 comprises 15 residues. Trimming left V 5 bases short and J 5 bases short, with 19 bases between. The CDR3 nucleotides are TGTGCCAGCAGCCCGACTAGTTCCGGAGGGGACGAGCAGTACTTC. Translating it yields CASSPTSSGGDEQYF.

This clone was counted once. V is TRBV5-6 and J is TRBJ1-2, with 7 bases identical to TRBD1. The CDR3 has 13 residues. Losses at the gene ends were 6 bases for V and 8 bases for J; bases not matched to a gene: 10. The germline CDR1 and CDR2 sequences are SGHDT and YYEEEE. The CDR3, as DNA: TGTGCCAGCAACCCTGGGCGGGACAGAGGCTACACCTTC. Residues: CASNPGRDRGYTF.

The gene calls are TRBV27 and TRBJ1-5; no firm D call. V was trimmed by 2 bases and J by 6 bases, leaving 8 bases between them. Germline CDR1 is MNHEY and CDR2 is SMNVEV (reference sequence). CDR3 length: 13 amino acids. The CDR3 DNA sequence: TGTGCCAGCAGTTTACGAGATAGTCAGCCCCAGCATTTT. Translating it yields CASSLRDSQPQHF.

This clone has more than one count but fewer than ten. The CDR3 region is CASSYPKTGGPPEAFF. As DNA, the CDR3 is TGTGCCAGCAGTTACCCAAAAACAGGGGGCCCTCCTGAAGCTTTCTTT. The chain combines TRBV6-5 with TRBJ1-1; TRBD1 agrees at 9 bases. The V segment lost 2 bases and the J segment 6 bases; nucleotides outside the gene matches: 10. This CDR3 is 16 amino acids long. The germline CDR1 and CDR2 sequences are MNHEY and SVGAGI.

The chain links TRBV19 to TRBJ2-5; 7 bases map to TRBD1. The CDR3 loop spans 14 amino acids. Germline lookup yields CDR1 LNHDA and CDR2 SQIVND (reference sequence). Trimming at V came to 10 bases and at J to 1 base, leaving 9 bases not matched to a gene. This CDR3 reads CATTRGQFQETQYF. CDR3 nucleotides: TGTGCCACCACAAGGGGACAGTTCCAAGAGACCCAGTACTTC.

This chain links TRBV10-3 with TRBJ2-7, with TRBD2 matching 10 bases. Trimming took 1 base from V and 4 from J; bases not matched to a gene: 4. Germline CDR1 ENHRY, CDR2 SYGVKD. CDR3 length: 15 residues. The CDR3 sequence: CAISELAGGPYEQYF. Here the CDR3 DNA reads TGTGCCATCAGTGAGTTAGCGGGAGGTCCATACGAGCAGTACTTC.

The CDR3, as DNA: TGTGCCAGTAGCAGGAAGTCTAATGAAAAACTGTTTTTT. Protein: CASSRKSNEKLFF. The chain has TRBV19 and TRBJ1-4; D unresolved. Per germline, CDR1 LNHDA and CDR2 SQIVND (reference sequence). V was trimmed by 6 bases and J by 3 bases, leaving 8 bases between them. The CDR3 contains 13 residues.

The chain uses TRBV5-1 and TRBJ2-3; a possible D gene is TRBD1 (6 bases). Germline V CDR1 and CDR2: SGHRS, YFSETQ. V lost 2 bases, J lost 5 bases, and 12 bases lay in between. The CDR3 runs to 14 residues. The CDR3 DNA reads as TGCGCCAGCAGCTTCGGACAGATCGAAGATACGCAGTATTTT. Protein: CASSFGQIEDTQYF.

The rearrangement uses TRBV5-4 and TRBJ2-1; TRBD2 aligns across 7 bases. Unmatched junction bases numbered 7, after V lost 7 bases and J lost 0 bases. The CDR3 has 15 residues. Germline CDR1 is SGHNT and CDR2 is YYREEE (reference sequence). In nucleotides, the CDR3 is TGTGCCAGCGCTAGCGGCACAAGCTCCTACAATGAGCAGTTCTTC. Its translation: CASASGTSSYNEQFF.